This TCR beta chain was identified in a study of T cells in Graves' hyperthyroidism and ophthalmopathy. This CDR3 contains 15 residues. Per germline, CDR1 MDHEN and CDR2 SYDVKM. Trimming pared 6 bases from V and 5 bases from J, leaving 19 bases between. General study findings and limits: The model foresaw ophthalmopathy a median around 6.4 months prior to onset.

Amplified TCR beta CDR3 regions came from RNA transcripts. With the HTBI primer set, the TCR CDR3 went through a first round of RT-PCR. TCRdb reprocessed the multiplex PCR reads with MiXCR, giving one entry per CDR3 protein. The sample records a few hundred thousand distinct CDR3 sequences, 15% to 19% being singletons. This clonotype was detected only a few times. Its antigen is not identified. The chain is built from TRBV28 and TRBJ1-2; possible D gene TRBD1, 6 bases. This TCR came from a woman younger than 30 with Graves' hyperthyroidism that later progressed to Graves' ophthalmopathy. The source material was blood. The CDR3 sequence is CASRPPRGGVYGYTF. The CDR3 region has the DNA TGTGCCAGCAGGCCTCCGAGGGGGGGGGTTTATGGCTACACCTTC.